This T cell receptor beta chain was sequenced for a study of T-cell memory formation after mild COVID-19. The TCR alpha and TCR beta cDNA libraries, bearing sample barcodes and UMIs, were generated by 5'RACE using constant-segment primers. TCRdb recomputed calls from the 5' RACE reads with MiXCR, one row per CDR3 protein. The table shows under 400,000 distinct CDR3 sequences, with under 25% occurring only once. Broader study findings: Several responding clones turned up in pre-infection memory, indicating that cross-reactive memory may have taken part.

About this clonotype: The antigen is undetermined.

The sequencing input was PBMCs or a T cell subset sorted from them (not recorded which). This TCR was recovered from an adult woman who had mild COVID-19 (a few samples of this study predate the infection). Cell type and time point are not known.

In nucleotides, the CDR3 is TGCGCCAGCAGCTTGGGGACAGGGGCTTCCTACGAGCAGTACTTC. It specifies CASSLGTGASYEQYF. The chain carries TRBV5-1 and TRBJ2-7, with 9 nucleotides matching TRBD1. J lost 1 base, V lost 0 bases, and 2 bases had no gene match. Germline V gene data show CDR1 as SGHRS and CDR2 as YFSETQ. The length of the CDR3 is 15 residues.